These 30 T cell receptor beta chains were all obtained from the same sample, sequenced in a study of tumor-infiltrating lymphocytes in primary liver carcinoma. Co-extraction of RNA and DNA was performed on about 19-33 mg of unsorted bulk tissue. Starting material of around 460 ng total RNA yielded TCR beta cDNA via a constant-region primer. Generation of the TCR beta libraries relied on three nested multiplex PCR rounds using slightly modified ARM-PCR. Researchers ran the first two PCR rounds for roughly 10 cycles each with TRBV1-TRBV30 forward primers and a C-beta reverse primer. TCRdb re-analysed the multiplex PCR reads in MiXCR, keeping a single row per CDR3 protein. The sample carries some 130,000 distinct CDR3 sequences, nearly 70% recorded once. Sequences were obtained from tumor-adjacent normal liver tissue. Receptors were obtained from a woman aged 55-69 years with primary liver carcinoma and hepatitis B virus infection.

As for this clonotype: Compared with germline, one end of the junction differs, possibly owing to a read error. This chain uses TRBV29-1 with TRBJ2-2; D not certain. The CDR3 runs 14 residues. Germline CDR1 is SQVTM and CDR2 is ANQGSEA. CDR3 residues: CRVVASLSTGELFF. The CDR3 DNA follows: TGCAGAGTTGTTGCCAGCCTGAGCACCGGGGAGCTGTTTTTT.

In regard to this clonotype: The junction and the germline gene differ at one end; a read error may be behind it. This chain links TRBV9 with TRBJ2-7; perhaps D is TRBD1 or TRBD2 (5 bases each). CDR3 length: 16 residues. Germline V gene sequence: CDR1 SGDLS, CDR2 YYNGEE. The CDR3 spells CTSSVSKAGTAREQYF. CDR3 DNA sequence: TGTACCAGCAGCGTAAGTAAGGCCGGGACCGCACGGGAGCAGTACTTC.

There are a few counts of this clonotype. Because it lacks the conserved phenylalanine or tryptophan at the end, this CDR3 is likely a read error. The chain recombines TRBV4-1 with TRBJ2-5, with 7 bases lining up with TRBD2. V gave up 0 bases and J gave up 5 bases; unmatched junction bases: 9. CDR3 length: 16 amino acids. Germline V gene sequence: CDR1 MGHRA, CDR2 YSYEKL. The CDR3 spells CASSQEKGRARETQYL. The CDR3, as DNA: TGCGCCAGCAGCCAAGAAAAGGGGAGGGCCAGGGAGACCCAGTACCTC.

The chain combines TRBV5-1 with TRBJ1-1, with a tentative D call TRBD1 (6 bases). The CDR3 totals 14 residues. V shed 1 base and J shed 7 bases, with 14 bases lying between them. Germline-derived CDR1 and CDR2 are SGHRS and YFSETQ. As DNA, the CDR3 is TGCGCCAGCAGCTTGAGGGGGGCCGACATTGAAGCTTTCTTT. It codes for CASSLRGADIEAFF.

This chain links TRBV11-2 with TRBJ1-2; maybe TRBD1 (5 bases). Trimming took off 1 base at V and 8 bases at J, with 20 bases between the two ends. There are 16 residues in the CDR3. From germline, CDR1 is SGHAT and CDR2 FQNNGV. In nucleotides, the CDR3 is TGTGCCAGCAGCTTAGGGTTTCGGGGGACTACCGTCGGCTACACCTTC. It yields the protein CASSLGFRGTTVGYTF.

The V gene is TRBV6-2 or TRBV6-3, the J gene TRBJ2-5; maybe TRBD2 (6 bases). The CDR3 length is 13 residues. Germline V gene data show CDR1 as MNHEY and CDR2 as SVGEGT. The chain's CDR3 is CASGQVVKETQYF. The CDR3 coding sequence is TGTGCAAGCGGGCAGGTGGTTAAAGAGACCCAGTACTTC.

Comment on this clonotype: A read error may produce the germline difference seen at one junction end. The rearrangement uses TRBV11-1 and TRBJ2-3; 8 bases fit TRBD2. Germline assignment: CDR1 SGHAT and CDR2 FQDESV (reference sequence). The CDR3 spans 15 residues. The CDR3 loop is CASSFPGGRAVTRYF. The CDR3 bases are TGTGCCAGCAGTTTCCCGGGAGGGCGAGCAGTTACGCGGTATTTT.

With respect to this clonotype: One base away lies a much larger clone, so this may be a sequencing read error. The chain uses TRBV5-1 and TRBJ1-1; D call uncertain. The CDR3 extends over 15 amino acids. Germline values: CDR1 SGHRS, CDR2 YFSETQ. The germline V and J ends were trimmed by 0 bases and 1 base, with 10 bases remaining between them. The CDR3 DNA sequence: TGCGCCAGCAGCTTGGATGGGAGCCGGAACACTGAAGCTTTCTTT. Its translation: CASSLDGSRNTEAFF.

With regard to this clonotype: Germline is not matched at one junction end, which may reflect a read error. The CDR3 nucleotides are TGTGCTAGCAGCTTAGCGGGAGTCGGCCGTGAGTACGAGCAGTACTTC. This encodes CASSLAGVGREYEQYF. The chain couples TRBV11-2 to TRBJ2-7; TRBD2 agrees at 9 bases. Germline assignment: CDR1 SGHAT and CDR2 FQNNGV. There are 16 residues in the CDR3.

This clonotype was recorded once. Germline and junction disagree at one end, which may indicate a read error. The chain joins TRBV29-1 to TRBJ1-1, with D tentatively TRBD1 (5 bases). Germline CDR1 and CDR2: SQVTM and ANQGSEA. This CDR3 comprises 10 residues. The CDR3 spells CSVEGVETFF. Here the CDR3 DNA reads TGCAGCGTTGAGGGGGTTGAAACTTTCTTT.

The chain links TRBV28 to TRBJ2-1, with D hard to call. The germline V gene has CDR1 MDHEN and CDR2 SYDVKM. Trimming cost V 6 bases and J 11 bases, with 17 bases left between them. This CDR3 is built from 13 residues. CDR3 bases: TGTGCCAGCAGCCTCCCCCCAGTCAACCAGCAGTTCTTC. Its translation is CASSLPPVNQQFF.

This chain connects TRBV4-1 to TRBJ1-3; the D is unclear. This CDR3 contains 16 residues. The V gene's germline CDR1 is MGHRA and CDR2 YSYEKL. The CDR3 spells CTNSQVPGDSGNTIYF. The DNA for the CDR3 is TGCACCAACAGCCAAGTCCCGGGCGATTCCGGAAACACCATATATTTT.

The V and J genes are TRBV7-9 and TRBJ1-5; D perhaps matches TRBD1 (5 bases). This CDR3 is built from 16 residues. V lost 5 bases and J lost 9, with 23 bases in between. Per the germline V gene, CDR1 is SEHNR and CDR2 is FQNEAQ (reference sequence). The CDR3 sequence is CASSERDGGSDRPQHF. The CDR3 DNA reads as TGTGCCAGCAGCGAACGGGACGGGGGTTCGGATCGGCCCCAGCATTTT.

V gene TRBV29-1 combines with J gene TRBJ2-2, with D maybe TRBD2 (5 bases). The CDR3 runs 14 residues. V lost 5 bases to trimming and J lost 4 bases, with 14 bases between them. Germline values: CDR1 SQVTM, CDR2 ANQGSEA. CDR3 sequence reads: CSVLGTRSTGELFF. In nucleotides, the CDR3 is TGCAGCGTTCTGGGTACTAGAAGCACCGGGGAGCTGTTTTTT.

To note about this clonotype: This may be a read error: a much more frequent sequence differs by one nucleotide. The chain employs TRBV5-1 and TRBJ2-3; maybe TRBD2 (5 bases). From germline, CDR1 is SGHRS and CDR2 YFSETQ. The CDR3 sequence is 15 residues long. The CDR3 DNA follows: TGCACCAGCAGCTCGGCTAGCCTCCCCACAGATACGCAGTATTTT. Protein sequence: CTSSSASLPTDTQYF.

Of note for this clonotype: The junction differs from germline at one of its ends, possibly a read error. The V and J genes are TRBV4-2 and TRBJ1-1, with D possibly TRBD1 on 6 matching bases. The CDR3 extends over 14 amino acids. Germline loops: CDR1 LGHNA, CDR2 YNFKEQ. DNA for the CDR3: TGTGCCAGCAGTCGTATACGGGACAACACAGAAGCTTTCTTT. This translates into CASSRIRDNTEAFF.

This clonotype occurred once. Compared with germline, one end of the junction differs, possibly owing to a read error. V usage is TRBV6-5 and J usage is TRBJ2-7, with no clear D. The CDR3 is made up of 14 amino acids. CDR1 is MNHEY, CDR2 SVGAGI, per germline. Here the CDR3 reads CASSAIDHSFEQYF. Here the CDR3 DNA reads TGTGCCAGCAGTGCAATTGACCACTCCTTCGAGCAGTACTTC.

For this clonotype: At one end, the junction sequence differs from germline, possibly due to a read error. This rearrangement joins TRBV30 to TRBJ1-5; 7 nucleotides line up with TRBD1. The CDR3 extends over 15 amino acids. The V gene's germline CDR1 is GTSNPN and CDR2 SVGIG (reference sequence). CDR3 bases: TGTGTCTGGAATGATTCGGCAGGGGGTTATCAGCCCCGGCATTTT. Translating gives CVWNDSAGGYQPRHF.

As to this clonotype: One base away lies a much larger clone, so this may be a sequencing read error. The chain uses TRBV28 and TRBJ1-1; D may be TRBD1 (6 bases). V shed 7 bases and J shed 5 bases, with 20 bases lying between them. The CDR3 loop spans 15 amino acids. CDR1 is MDHEN and CDR2 is SYDVKM in the germline V gene. The CDR3 protein is CASMWGGSYSTEAFF. The CDR3 DNA follows: TGTGCCAGCATGTGGGGGGGCTCGTATAGTACTGAAGCTTTCTTT.

With respect to this clonotype: Germline is not matched at one junction end, which may reflect a read error. The chain employs TRBV11-2 and TRBJ1-1; no clear D gene. This CDR3 is built from 15 residues. CDR1 SGHAT and CDR2 FQNNGV come from the germline V gene. The CDR3 DNA follows: TGTGCCATCAGCCCCGCGGTCACGTGGAGCACTGAAGCTTTCTTT. It encodes CAISPAVTWSTEAFF. The variable domain in full, with the rest retrieved from reference TRBV11-2 and TRBJ1-1, is EAGVAQSPRYKIIEKRQSVAFWCNPISGHATLYWYQQILGQGPKLLIQFQNNGVVDDSQLPKDRFSAERLKGVDSTLKIQPAKLEDSAVYLCAISPAVTWSTEAFFGQGTRLTVV.

With respect to this clonotype: The junction departs from the called germline gene at one end, perhaps through a read error. V gene TRBV6-6 combines with J gene TRBJ1-1; unclear D gene. The CDR3 sequence is 15 residues long. CDR1 is MNHNY, CDR2 SVGAGI, per germline (reference sequence). The CDR3 spells CASSPTLAGRTEAIF. CDR3 in DNA: TGTGCCAGCAGTCCGACACTTGCGGGGAGAACCGAAGCTATCTTT.

On this clonotype: The junction departs from the called germline gene at one end, perhaps through a read error. This chain connects TRBV29-1 to TRBJ2-5; a weak D match, TRBD2 (5 bases). CDR1 and CDR2 from the germline V gene are SQVTM and ANQGSEA. The CDR3 has 16 residues. As DNA, the CDR3 is TGCAGCGTTGGGGGTTTCGCAGGAGACTTTAGGGAGACCCAATACTTC. Encoded protein: CSVGGFAGDFRETQYF.

The V and J genes are TRBV18 and TRBJ2-7, with a tentative D call TRBD2 (6 bases). Germline V gives CDR1 KGHSH, CDR2 LQKENI. The CDR3 is made up of 14 amino acids. V was shortened by 5 bases and J by 10 bases, with 21 bases between the two germline ends. The CDR3 sequence: CASSVTSSLREQYF. The CDR3 nucleotides read TGTGCCAGCTCAGTTACTAGCTCTCTACGAGAACAGTACTTC.

This chain connects TRBV11-3 to TRBJ2-5, with 8 positions matching TRBD2. Germline V lookup: CDR1 SGHNT, CDR2 YENEEA. V dropped 6 bases and J dropped 1; count of bases not matched to a gene: 4. The CDR3 length is 14 residues. CDR3 loop: CASRPTSGQETQYF. As DNA, the CDR3 is TGTGCCAGCAGACCCACTAGCGGCCAAGAGACCCAGTACTTC.

Comments on this clonotype: This may stem from a read error, because a much larger clone lies one nucleotide away. The CDR3 here is CASSPDRTYIEAFF. The CDR3 bases are TGTGCCAGCAGCCCCGACAGGACCTACATTGAAGCTTTCTTT. The V gene is TRBV7-9, the J gene TRBJ1-1; a weak D match, TRBD1 (6 bases). V was shortened by 5 bases and J by 7 bases, with 17 bases between the two germline ends. Germline assignment: CDR1 SEHNR and CDR2 FQNEAQ (reference sequence). This CDR3 has 14 residues.

This clonotype was found once. It may be a read error: a sequence one base away is much more abundant. The conserved final phenylalanine or tryptophan is absent from the CDR3, which likely points to a read error. This chain joins TRBV28 and TRBJ2-3; D is ambiguous. The CDR3 has 14 residues. In germline, CDR1 is MDHEN, CDR2 SYDVKM. The V end was cut by 2 bases, the J end by 6 bases, with 12 bases between. The DNA for the CDR3 is TGTGCCAGCAGTTTACTCCTCGGGCGGGATACGCAGTATTAT. Encoded protein: CASSLLLGRDTQYY.

About this clonotype: The junction and the germline gene differ at one end; a read error may be behind it. This rearrangement joins TRBV11-2 to TRBJ2-2, with D possibly TRBD2 on 5 matching bases. Germline loops: CDR1 SGHAT, CDR2 FQNNGV. This CDR3 has 15 residues. The CDR3 loop is CANSLENWNTGELYF. CDR3 nucleotides: TGTGCCAACAGCTTAGAGAATTGGAACACCGGGGAGCTGTACTTT.

About this clonotype: This may stem from a read error, because a much larger clone lies one nucleotide away. This rearrangement joins TRBV28 to TRBJ2-1; possibly TRBD2 for D (6 bases). This CDR3 comprises 17 residues. Germline V gene sequence: CDR1 MDHEN, CDR2 SYDVKM. Between the trimmed V and J ends, which lost 2 bases and 2 bases, there was a span of 16 bases. The CDR3 DNA is TGTGCCAGCAGTTTAGGGACTTTTGTCTTCACCTACAATGAGCAGTTCTTC. Amino acids: CASSLGTFVFTYNEQFF.

This chain connects TRBV29-1 to TRBJ1-4; no definite D call. The CDR3 length is 14 residues. Germline assignment: CDR1 SQVTM and CDR2 ANQGSEA. The CDR3 region has the DNA TGCAGTGTAGCTCCCCGGGGTCTGGATGAAAAACTGTTTTTT. This translates into CSVAPRGLDEKLFF.

As to this clonotype: At one of its ends the junction is not consistent with the germline gene, which may arise from a read error. The rearrangement links TRBV29-1 to TRBJ2-7; tentative D call: TRBD1 (5 bases). The CDR3 spans 15 residues. The germline gives CDR1 SQVTM, CDR2 ANQGSEA. CDR3 sequence: CSVERKGPGIYEQCF. As DNA, the CDR3 is TGCAGCGTTGAACGAAAGGGGCCTGGGATCTACGAGCAGTGTTTC.